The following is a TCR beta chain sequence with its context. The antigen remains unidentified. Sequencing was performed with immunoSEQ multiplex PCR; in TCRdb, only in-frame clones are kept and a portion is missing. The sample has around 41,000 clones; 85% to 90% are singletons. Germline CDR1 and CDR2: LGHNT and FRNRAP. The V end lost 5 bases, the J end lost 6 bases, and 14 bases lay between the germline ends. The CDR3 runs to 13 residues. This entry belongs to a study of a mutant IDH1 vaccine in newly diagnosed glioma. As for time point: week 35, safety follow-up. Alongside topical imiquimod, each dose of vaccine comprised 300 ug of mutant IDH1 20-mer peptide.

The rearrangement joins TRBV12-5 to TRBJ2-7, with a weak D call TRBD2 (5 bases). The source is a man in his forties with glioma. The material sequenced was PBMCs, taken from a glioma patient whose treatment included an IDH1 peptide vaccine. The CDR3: CASGLSGLGEQYF. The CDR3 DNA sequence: TGTGCTAGTGGTCTCTCGGGGTTGGGCGAGCAGTACTTC.